This TCR beta chain comes out of a study of prognosis after radiotherapy for stage I lung cancer. Study-level background: Medical inoperability applied to all of the non-small cell lung cancer patients. The radiotherapy was SBRT split into 3 to 5 fractions, giving a biologically effective dose of at least 100 Gy. Subsequent to radiotherapy, distant metastatic disease emerged in several patients (median roughly seven months), whereas about 16 exhibited no significant progression.

V was clipped by 5 bases and J by 7 bases, with 11 bases between them. Germline V gives CDR1 LNHDA, CDR2 SQIVND (reference sequence). The CDR3 runs 12 residues. This clonotype was counted many times. CDR3 of TCR beta was amplified from genomic DNA via a two-round multiplex PCR. Round-one PCR had primers specific to each TRBV and TRBJ gene. TCRdb analysed the multiplex PCR reads with MiXCR anew, one entry per CDR3 protein. The repertoire holds roughly 17,000 distinct CDR3 sequences, with around 47% as singletons. This receptor was obtained from a donor aged 50 or older with non-small cell lung cancer. The sample here was PBMCs, taken before or after stereotactic body radiation therapy (not recorded which). The chain employs TRBV19 and TRBJ2-5; D gene ambiguous. The CDR3 DNA reads TGTGCCAGTAGTCCTGGAATGGGGACCCAGTACTTC. This encodes CASSPGMGTQYF.